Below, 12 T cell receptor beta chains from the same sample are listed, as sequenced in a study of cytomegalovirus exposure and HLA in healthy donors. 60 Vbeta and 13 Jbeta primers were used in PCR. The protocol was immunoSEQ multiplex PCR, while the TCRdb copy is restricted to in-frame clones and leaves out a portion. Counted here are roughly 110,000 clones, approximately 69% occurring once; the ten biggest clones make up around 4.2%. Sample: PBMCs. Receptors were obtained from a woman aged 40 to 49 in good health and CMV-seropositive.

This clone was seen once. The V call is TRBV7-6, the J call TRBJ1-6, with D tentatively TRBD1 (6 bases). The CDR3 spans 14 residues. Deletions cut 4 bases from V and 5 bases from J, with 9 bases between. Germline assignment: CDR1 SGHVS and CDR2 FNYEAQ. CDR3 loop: CASSWDKDNSPLHF. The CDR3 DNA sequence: TGTGCCAGCAGCTGGGACAAAGATAATTCACCCCTCCACTTT.

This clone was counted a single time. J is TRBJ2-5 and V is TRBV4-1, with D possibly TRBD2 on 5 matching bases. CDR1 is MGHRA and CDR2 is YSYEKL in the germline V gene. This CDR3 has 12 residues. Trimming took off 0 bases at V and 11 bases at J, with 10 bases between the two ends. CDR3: CASSQEGWEQYF. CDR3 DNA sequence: TGCGCCAGCAGCCAAGAGGGATGGGAGCAGTACTTC.

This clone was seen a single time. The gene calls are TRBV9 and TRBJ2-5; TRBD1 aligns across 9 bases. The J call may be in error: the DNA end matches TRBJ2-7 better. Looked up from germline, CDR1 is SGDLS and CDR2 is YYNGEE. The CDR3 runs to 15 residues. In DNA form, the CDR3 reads TGTGCCAGCAGCGTAGCACAGGGGGCGCCCTACGAGCAGTACTTC. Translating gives CASSVAQGAPYEQYF.

CDR3 residues: CASSFVHAQSEKLFF. DNA of the CDR3: TGTGCCAGCAGCTTCGTTCACGCCCAGTCTGAAAAACTGTTTTTT. The V gene is TRBV7-2, the J gene TRBJ1-4; D gene unclear. Germline CDR1 and CDR2: SGHTA and FQGNSA. The V end lost 3 bases, the J end lost 7 bases, and 15 bases lay between the germline ends. The CDR3 has 15 amino acids.

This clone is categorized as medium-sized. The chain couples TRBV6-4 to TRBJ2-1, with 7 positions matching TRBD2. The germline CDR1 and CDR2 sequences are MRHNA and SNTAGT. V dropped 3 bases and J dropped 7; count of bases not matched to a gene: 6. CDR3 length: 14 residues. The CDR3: CASSERGSANEQFF. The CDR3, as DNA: TGTGCCAGCAGTGAGCGCGGGAGTGCGAATGAGCAGTTCTTC.

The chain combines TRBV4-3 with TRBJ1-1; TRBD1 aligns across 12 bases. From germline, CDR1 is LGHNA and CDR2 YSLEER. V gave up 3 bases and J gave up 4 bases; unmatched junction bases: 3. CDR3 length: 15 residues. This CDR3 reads CASSQAGQGATEAFF. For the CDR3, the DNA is TGCGCCAGCAGCCAGGCGGGACAGGGGGCCACTGAAGCTTTCTTT.

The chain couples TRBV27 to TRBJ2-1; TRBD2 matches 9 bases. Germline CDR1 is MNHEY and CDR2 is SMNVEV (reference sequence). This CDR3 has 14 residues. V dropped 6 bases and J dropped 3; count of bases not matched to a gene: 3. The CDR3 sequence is CASRAGGGYNEQFF. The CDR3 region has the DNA TGTGCCAGCAGAGCGGGAGGAGGCTACAATGAGCAGTTCTTC.

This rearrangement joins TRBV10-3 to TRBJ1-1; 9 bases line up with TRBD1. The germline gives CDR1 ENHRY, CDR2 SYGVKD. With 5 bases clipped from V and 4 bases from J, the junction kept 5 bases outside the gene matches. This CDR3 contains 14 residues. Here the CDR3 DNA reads TGTGCCATCAGTCCACAGGGGGCGGGCACTGAAGCTTTCTTT. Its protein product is CAISPQGAGTEAFF.

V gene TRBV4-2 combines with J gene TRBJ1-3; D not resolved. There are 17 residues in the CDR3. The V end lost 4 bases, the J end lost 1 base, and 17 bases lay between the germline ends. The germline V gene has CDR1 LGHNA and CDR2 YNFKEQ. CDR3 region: CASSLRRGIQSGNTIYF. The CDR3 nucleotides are TGTGCCAGCAGCCTTCGCCGAGGGATTCAATCTGGAAACACCATATATTTT.

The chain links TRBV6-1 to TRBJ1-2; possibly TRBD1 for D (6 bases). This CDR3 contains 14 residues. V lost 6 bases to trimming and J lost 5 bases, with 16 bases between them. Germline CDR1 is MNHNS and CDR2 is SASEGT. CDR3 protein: CASSQMDRLYGYTF. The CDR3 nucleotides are TGTGCCAGCAGCCAAATGGACAGATTATATGGCTACACCTTC.

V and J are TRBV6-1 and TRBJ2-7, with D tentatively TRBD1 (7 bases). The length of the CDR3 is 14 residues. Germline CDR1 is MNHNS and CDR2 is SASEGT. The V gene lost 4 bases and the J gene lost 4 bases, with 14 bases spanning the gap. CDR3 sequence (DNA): TGTGCCAGCAGTGGCGCAGGGGGGAAGTACGAGCAGTACTTC. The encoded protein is CASSGAGGKYEQYF.

The CDR3 DNA follows: TGTGCCAGCAGTGACGCAGGGGGGCTGGGGGAAAAACTGTTTTTT. Residues: CASSDAGGLGEKLFF. The chain has TRBV6-1 and TRBJ1-4; 7 bases line up with TRBD1. The CDR3 totals 15 residues. Unmatched junction bases numbered 9, after V lost 3 bases and J lost 8 bases. The germline V gene encodes CDR1 MNHNS and CDR2 SASEGT.